The 2 T cell receptor beta chains listed next were all sequenced from one sample in a study of breast tumors, draining lymph nodes, adjacent tissues. Each CDR3 protein gets one entry after TCRdb re-called the multiplex PCR reads with MiXCR. The data contain about 230,000 distinct CDR3 sequences, about 34% of them singletons. Samples came from axillary lymph nodes draining the breast cancer. The sequencing input was axillary lymph node tissue. The receptors originated from a female donor with breast cancer. Some clones in this sample may be carry-over from other donors' samples.

This clonotype was counted at least ten times. The chain links TRBV9 to TRBJ2-6; perhaps D is TRBD1 or TRBD2 (6 bases each). The CDR3 has 17 amino acids. With 0 bases removed from V and 4 bases from J, the gap between germline ends came to 14 bases. The germline V gene encodes CDR1 SGDLS and CDR2 YYNGEE. The CDR3 DNA sequence: TGTGCCAGCAGCGTAGATATTAGGGGGGCAGGGGCCAACGTCCTGACTTTC. Its protein is CASSVDIRGAGANVLTF. The full variable domain, with the rest looked up from reference TRBV9 and TRBJ2-6, is DSGVTQTPKHLITATGQRVTLRCSPRSGDLSVYWYQQSLDQGLQFLIQYYNGEERAKGNILERFSAQQFPDLHSELNLSSLELGDSALYFCASSVDIRGAGANVLTFGAGSRLTVL.

This clonotype showed up many times. V usage is TRBV7-9 and J usage is TRBJ1-2, with 7 bases identical to TRBD1. The CDR3 consists of 13 residues. Germline assignment: CDR1 SEHNR and CDR2 FQNEAQ (reference sequence). The V segment lost 8 bases and the J segment 4 bases; nucleotides outside the gene matches: 7. The CDR3 loop reads CASDRGQAYGYTF. Written as DNA, the CDR3 is TGTGCCAGCGATAGAGGACAGGCCTATGGCTACACCTTC.